This is a list of T cell receptor beta chains from one sample in a study of T-cell reconstitution after alpha-beta-depleted transplantation in children. TCRdb fed the PCR reads into MiXCR, producing one record per CDR3 protein. The data contain about 100,000 distinct CDR3 sequences, 4.5% to 7.5% of them singletons. This material consisted of PBMCs, mostly from graft donor cells, taken 60 days after TCRalphabeta/CD19-depleted stem cell transplant. The receptors stem from a female patient aged 2 to 10 who had a stem cell transplant for Fanconi anemia, so the T cells may come from the graft donor. The CDR3 runs from the conserved cysteine through the conserved F or W.

V	J	CDR3
TRBV28	TRBJ1-6	CASSPTGGSYNSPLHF
TRBV5-1	TRBJ2-2	CASSLANGELFF
TRBV7-2	TRBJ1-4	CASSFQGNVGEKLFF
TRBV20-1	TRBJ1-1	CSARGYTEAFF
TRBV25-1	TRBJ1-6	CASSEFGLSPLHF
TRBV5-1	TRBJ2-1	CASSLTWSSYNEQFF
TRBV27	TRBJ2-7	CANFLSYEQYF
TRBV12-3/TRBV12-4	TRBJ2-2	CASSREGMMTTGELFF
TRBV9	TRBJ2-7	CASSVAAQGYEQYF
TRBV12-3/TRBV12-4	TRBJ2-3	CASSPWDRGDTQYF
TRBV5-1	TRBJ2-7	CATSSGATYEQYF
TRBV28	TRBJ2-7	CATSGPGGPYEQYF
TRBV28	TRBJ2-7	CASRDRYEQYF
TRBV20-1	TRBJ2-7	CSAKSGPYEQYF
TRBV5-6	TRBJ1-1	CASSFYREAFF
TRBV7-2	TRBJ2-2	CASSRGRGGQGGELFF
TRBV20-1	TRBJ2-7	CTVPGQGREYF
TRBV12-3/TRBV12-4	TRBJ1-1	CASLLNTGTSEAFF
TRBV7-2	TRBJ2-7	CASSFFGLRGGFYEQYF
TRBV2	TRBJ1-5	CASSSDRVGQPQHF
TRBV6-5	TRBJ2-5	CASSYSWHQETQYF
TRBV30	TRBJ2-1	CAWSFLWRVNEQFF
TRBV20-1	TRBJ2-5	CSAGSRDRTQETQYF
TRBV7-2	TRBJ1-1	CASTLQGAQLTEAFF
TRBV7-2	TRBJ1-2	CASSLVSGYGYTF
TRBV28	TRBJ2-7	CASTGLAFYEQYF
TRBV20-1	TRBJ2-5	CSARYPDSQETQYF
TRBV9	TRBJ2-3	CASSVLERTDTQYF
TRBV4-2	TRBJ2-2	CASSQPWSGGNTGELFF
TRBV5-5	TRBJ2-2	CASSSRGAGELFF
TRBV7-3	TRBJ2-3	CASSSVGQGEIDTQYF
TRBV10-3	TRBJ2-3	CAISGPGLALTDTQYF
TRBV29-1	TRBJ2-2	CSVGGGQGAGTGELFF
TRBV29-1	TRBJ2-7	CSVGGLGYEQYF
TRBV12-3/TRBV12-4	TRBJ2-2	CASRAPRMTGELFF
TRBV7-3	TRBJ2-1	CASSLDSRPVNEQFF
TRBV7-3	TRBJ2-1	CASSFTGTGLAAYNEQFF